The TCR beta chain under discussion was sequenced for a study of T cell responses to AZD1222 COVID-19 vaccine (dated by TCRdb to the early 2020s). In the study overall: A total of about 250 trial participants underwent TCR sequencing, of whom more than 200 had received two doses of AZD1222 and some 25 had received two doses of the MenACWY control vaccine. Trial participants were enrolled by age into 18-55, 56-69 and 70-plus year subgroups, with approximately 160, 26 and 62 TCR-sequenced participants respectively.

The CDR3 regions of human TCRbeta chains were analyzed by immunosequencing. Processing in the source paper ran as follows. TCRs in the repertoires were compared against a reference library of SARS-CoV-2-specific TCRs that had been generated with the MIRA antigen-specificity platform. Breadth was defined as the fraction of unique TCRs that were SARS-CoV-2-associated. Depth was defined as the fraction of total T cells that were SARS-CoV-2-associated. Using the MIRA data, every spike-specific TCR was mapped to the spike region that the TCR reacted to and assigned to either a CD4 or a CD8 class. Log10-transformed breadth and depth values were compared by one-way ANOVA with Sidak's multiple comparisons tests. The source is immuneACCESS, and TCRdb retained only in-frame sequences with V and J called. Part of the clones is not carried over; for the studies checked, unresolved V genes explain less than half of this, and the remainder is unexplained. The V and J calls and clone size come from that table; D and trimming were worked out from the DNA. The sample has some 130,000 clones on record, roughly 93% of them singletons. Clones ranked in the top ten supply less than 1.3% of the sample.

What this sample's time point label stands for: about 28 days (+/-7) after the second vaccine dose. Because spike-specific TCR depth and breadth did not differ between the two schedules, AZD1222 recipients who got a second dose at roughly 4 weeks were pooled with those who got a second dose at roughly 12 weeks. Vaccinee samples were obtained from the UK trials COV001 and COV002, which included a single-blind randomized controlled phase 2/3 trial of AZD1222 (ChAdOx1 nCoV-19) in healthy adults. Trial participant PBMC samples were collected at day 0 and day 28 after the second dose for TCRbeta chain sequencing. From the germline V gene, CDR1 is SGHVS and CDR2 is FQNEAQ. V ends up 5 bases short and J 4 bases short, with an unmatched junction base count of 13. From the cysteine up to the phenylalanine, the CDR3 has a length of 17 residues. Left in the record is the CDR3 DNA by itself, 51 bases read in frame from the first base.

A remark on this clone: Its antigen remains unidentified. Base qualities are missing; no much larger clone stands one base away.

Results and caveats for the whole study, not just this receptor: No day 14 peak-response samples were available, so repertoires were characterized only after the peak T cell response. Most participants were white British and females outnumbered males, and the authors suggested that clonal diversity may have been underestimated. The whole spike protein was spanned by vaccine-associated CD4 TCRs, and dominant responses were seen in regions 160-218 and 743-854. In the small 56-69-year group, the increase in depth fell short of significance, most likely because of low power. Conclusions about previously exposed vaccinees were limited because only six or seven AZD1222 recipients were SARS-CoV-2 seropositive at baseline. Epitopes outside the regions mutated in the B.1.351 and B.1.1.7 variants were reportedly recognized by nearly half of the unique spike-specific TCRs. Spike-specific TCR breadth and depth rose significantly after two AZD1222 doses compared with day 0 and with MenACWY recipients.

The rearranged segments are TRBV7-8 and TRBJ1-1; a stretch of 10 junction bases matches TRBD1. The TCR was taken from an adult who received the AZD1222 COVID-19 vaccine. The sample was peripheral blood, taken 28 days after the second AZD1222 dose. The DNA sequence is TGTGCCAGCAGCCAGACAGGGGGCCGAGGATTTAGCACTGAAGCTTTCTTT. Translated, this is CASSQTGGRGFSTEAFF.